This is a list of T cell receptor beta chains from one sample in a study of tumor-infiltrating lymphocytes in localized non-small cell lung cancer. Assay used: immunoSEQ multiplex PCR; TCRdb lists only in-frame clones, some missing. The sample shows approximately 15,000 clones, 75% of them seen only once. Sequences were obtained from lung tumor tissue. Source of these receptors: a human donor with non-small cell lung cancer. The CDR3 runs from the conserved cysteine through the conserved F or W. Fields, in order: V gene, J gene, D gene, clone size, CDR3 DNA, CDR3 protein. D genes are given only for firm matches. Only part of the rows carry a size: once, few, many, or a class if the clone is expanded.

TRBV6-1	TRBJ2-1	NA	few	TGTGCCAGCAGTGAAACCGAGGTCGGAGGCAATGAGCAGTTCTTC	CASSETEVGGNEQFF
TRBV9	TRBJ1-1	NA	NA	TGTGCCAGCAGCGCCGGGACAACGAACACTGAAGCTTTCTTT	CASSAGTTNTEAFF
TRBV18	TRBJ2-6	NA	NA	TGTGCCAGCTCTCTACAGAGCTCTGGGGCCAACGTCCTGACTTTC	CASSLQSSGANVLTF
TRBV5-1	TRBJ2-3	TRBD2	NA	TGCGCCAGCAGCTGGAGACTAGCGGGAGAGGGGAGGTACGTCTTAGCCACCGATACGCAGTATTTT	CASSWRLAGEGRYVLATDTQYF
TRBV5-1	TRBJ1-1	NA	NA	TGCGCCAGCAGCTTGGATCGGGGAATGAACACTGAAGCTTTCTTT	CASSLDRGMNTEAFF
TRBV19	TRBJ2-7	NA	NA	TGTGCCAGTAGTAGTGTGGACAGCGACTCCTACGAGCAGTACTTC	CASSSVDSDSYEQYF
TRBV29-1	TRBJ2-2	NA	NA	TGCAGCGTGGGACACCCGAACACCGGGGAGCTGTTTTTT	CSVGHPNTGELFF
TRBV7-2	TRBJ2-1	TRBD1	NA	TGTGCCAGCAGCTCAGACAGGGTCAATGAGCAGTTCTTC	CASSSDRVNEQFF
TRBV30	TRBJ2-1	TRBD2	NA	TGTGCCTGGAGTGTCGGGGAGGGTTTGGATGAGCAGTTCTTC	CAWSVGEGLDEQFF
TRBV2	TRBJ1-5	TRBD1	NA	TGTGCCAGCAGCCGACAGGGAGGGGATGGCAATCAGCCCCAGCATTTT	CASSRQGGDGNQPQHF
TRBV5-1	TRBJ2-5	TRBD2	once	TGCGCCAGCAGCTTGGGACTAGCGGGAGTCACCGAGACCCAGTACTTC	CASSLGLAGVTETQYF
TRBV5-1	TRBJ1-2	NA	NA	TGCGCCAGCAGCTTGGCATCTCGGGGTTACTATGGCTACACCTTC	CASSLASRGYYGYTF
TRBV27	TRBJ1-6	TRBD1	NA	TGTGCCAGCAGAAAGCAGGGGGTTGGTTCACCCCTCCACTTT	CASRKQGVGSPLHF
TRBV5-6	TRBJ2-5	NA	NA	TGTGCCAGCAGCTTGATAGACCTCCAAGAGACCCAGTACTTC	CASSLIDLQETQYF
TRBV7-8	TRBJ2-2	NA	once	TGTGCCAGCAGAGAAGGGGTGGGCACCGGGGAGCTGTTTTTT	CASREGVGTGELFF
TRBV19	TRBJ2-3	TRBD2	NA	TGTGCCAGTAGTATGACTAGCGGGGGGCCGCACGGCACAGATACGCAGTATTTT	CASSMTSGGPHGTDTQYF
TRBV28	TRBJ1-5	NA	NA	TGTGCCAGCAGTTTAATCCAGGGTCAACAGCCCCAGCATTTT	CASSLIQGQQPQHF
TRBV5-1	TRBJ1-1	NA	NA	TGCGCCAGCAGCTATCAGGGGCAAAACACTGAAGCTTTCTTT	CASSYQGQNTEAFF
TRBV19	TRBJ1-1	NA	NA	TGTGCCAGTAGTATAAGGCCCCCAGGTGGTGAAGCTTTCTTT	CASSIRPPGGEAFF
TRBV6-6	TRBJ2-3	TRBD1	NA	TGTGCCAGCAGGTCACCGGGACAGGGTGCAGATACGCAGTATTTT	CASRSPGQGADTQYF
TRBV15	TRBJ2-5	TRBD2	NA	TGTGCCACCAGGCCCTCGGGCGTTGGGGGGGATTACCAAGAGACCCAGTACTTC	CATRPSGVGGDYQETQYF
TRBV7-9	TRBJ1-4	TRBD1	NA	TGTGCCAGCAGGCCCTCAGGGGGAATGAATGAAAAACTGTTTTTT	CASRPSGGMNEKLFF
TRBV5-1	TRBJ2-1	TRBD2	NA	TGCGCCAGCAGCTTAGGGACTAGCCCGTACAATGAGCAGTTCTTC	CASSLGTSPYNEQFF
TRBV6-5	TRBJ2-7	NA	NA	TGTGCCAGCAACCCCATCTCCGGGGGTAGGTACGAGCAGTACTTC	CASNPISGGRYEQYF
TRBV28	TRBJ2-7	NA	NA	TGTGCCAGCAGTAAACTAGCTGCGGGCCGTTACGAGCAGTACTTC	CASSKLAAGRYEQYF
TRBV10-3	TRBJ2-1	NA	NA	TGTGCCATCAGGACAGGAACGGACGATGAGCAGTTCTTC	CAIRTGTDDEQFF
TRBV11-2	TRBJ1-1	NA	NA	TGTGCCAGCAGCTTTACACAGGGGAACACTGAAGCTTTCTTT	CASSFTQGNTEAFF
TRBV5-5	TRBJ2-3	TRBD1	NA	TGTGCCAGCAGCATCCCGACAGGGGGGCGCGAAGATACGCAGTATTTT	CASSIPTGGREDTQYF
TRBV19	TRBJ2-7	NA	once	TGTGCCAGTAGCAACCAGGAGTTCTACGAGCAGTACTTC	CASSNQEFYEQYF
TRBV14	TRBJ2-1	NA	once	TGTGCCAGCAGCCATAGGGGGAAGAGCTCCTACAATGAGCAGTTCTTC	CASSHRGKSSYNEQFF
TRBV7-2	TRBJ1-4	NA	NA	TGTGCCAGCAGCGTCCAGGGGATGGCTAATGAAAAACTGTTTTTT	CASSVQGMANEKLFF
TRBV10-3	TRBJ1-1	NA	NA	TGTGCCATCAGTGGGGGAGGGGGGGCGAACACTGAAGCTTTCTTT	CAISGGGGANTEAFF
TRBV7-3	TRBJ2-1	NA	NA	TGTGCCAGCAGCTCGGAACCGGGACTCCGAGCGGGTGAGCAGTTCTTC	CASSSEPGLRAGEQFF
TRBV27	TRBJ1-1	NA	once	TGTGCCAGCGGACGGTGGAACACTGAAGCTTTCTTT	CASGRWNTEAFF
TRBV19	TRBJ1-2	TRBD1	NA	TGTGCCAGTATGGACAGGGCGGGGAACTATGGCTACACCTTC	CASMDRAGNYGYTF
TRBV27	TRBJ2-2	TRBD2	NA	TGTGCCAGCACCTCACTAGCGGGGGTTACCGGGGAGCTGTTTTTT	CASTSLAGVTGELFF
TRBV5-3	TRBJ1-5	NA	NA	TGTGCCAGAAGCTTTCTGGGGGAGGGCTATAGCAATCAGCCCCAGCATTTT	CARSFLGEGYSNQPQHF
TRBV2	TRBJ2-3	NA	NA	TGTGCCAGCAGTTCACAGGTTGGAACCACAGATACGCAGTATTTT	CASSSQVGTTDTQYF
TRBV30	TRBJ2-7	TRBD2	NA	TGTGCCTGGAGGGGTTGGCGGGAGACGTCCTACGAGCAGTACTTC	CAWRGWRETSYEQYF
TRBV7-2	TRBJ2-7	TRBD2	NA	TGTGCCAGCAGCCCCCCGACTAGCGGGAGTCAATACGAGCAGTACTTC	CASSPPTSGSQYEQYF
TRBV7-9	TRBJ2-7	TRBD2	NA	TGTGCCAGCAGCCGAAACCTGGGACTAGCGGGCTACGAGCAGTACTTC	CASSRNLGLAGYEQYF
TRBV6-4	TRBJ2-1	TRBD2	NA	TGTGCCAGCAGTGAGACTAGCGGATCCTACAATGAGCAGTTCTTC	CASSETSGSYNEQFF
TRBV4-2	TRBJ2-5	TRBD2	few	TGTGCCAGCAGCCAAGGGGCTAGCGGGGGGGCGGGCGAGACCCAGTACTTC	CASSQGASGGAGETQYF
TRBV10-1	TRBJ2-7	TRBD2	NA	TGCGCCAGCAGTGAGATGGGTGGACTAGCCTCCTACGAGCAGTACTTC	CASSEMGGLASYEQYF
TRBV10-3	TRBJ1-5	NA	NA	TGTGCCATCAAACGGACAGAAAATCAGCCCCAGCATTTT	CAIKRTENQPQHF
TRBV28	TRBJ2-7	NA	few	TGTGCCAGCAGTATTATAGAATCCTACGAGCAGTACTTC	CASSIIESYEQYF
TRBV5-4	TRBJ2-2	NA	NA	TGTGCCAGCAGCCGGGAAAACACCGGGGAGCTGTTTTTT	CASSRENTGELFF
TRBV7-9	TRBJ1-4	TRBD1	NA	TGTGCCAGCACCCAGGGGGTGGCAACTAATGAAAAACTGTTTTTT	CASTQGVATNEKLFF
TRBV5-1	TRBJ1-5	TRBD1	NA	TGCGCCAGCAGCCGCGACGGGACAGGGGCTCAGCCCCAGCATTTT	CASSRDGTGAQPQHF
TRBV7-9	TRBJ2-5	TRBD2	NA	TGTGCCAGCAGCTTGGCACTAGCGGGGGGCCGAGAGACCCAGTACTTC	CASSLALAGGRETQYF
TRBV10-3	TRBJ1-2	NA	NA	TGTGCCACATCCTCAACGGCGGGGCGCGATGGCTACACCTTC	CATSSTAGRDGYTF
TRBV1	TRBJ2-2	NA	NA	TGCACCAGCAGCCAAGAAGTCTGGGGGGCGCGGACCGGGGAGCTGTTTTTT	CTSSQEVWGARTGELFF
TRBV7-2	TRBJ1-1	NA	NA	TGTGCCAGCAGCTCCCGCTCCGAGAATGAAGCTTTCTTT	CASSSRSENEAFF